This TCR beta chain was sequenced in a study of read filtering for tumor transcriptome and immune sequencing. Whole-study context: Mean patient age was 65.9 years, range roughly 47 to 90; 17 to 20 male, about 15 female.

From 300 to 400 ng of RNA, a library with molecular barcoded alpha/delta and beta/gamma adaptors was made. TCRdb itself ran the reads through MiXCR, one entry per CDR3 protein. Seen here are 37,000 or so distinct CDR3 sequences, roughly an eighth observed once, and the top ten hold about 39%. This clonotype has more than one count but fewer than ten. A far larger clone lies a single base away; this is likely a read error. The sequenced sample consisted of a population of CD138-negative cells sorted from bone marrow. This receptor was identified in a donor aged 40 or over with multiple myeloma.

This CDR3 is CASSYSAPGAYYNEQFF. The CDR3 DNA reads as TGTGCCAGCAGTTACTCAGCTCCCGGAGCCTACTACAATGAGCAGTTCTTC. The chain recombines TRBV6-2 or TRBV6-3 with TRBJ2-1, with D uncertain. Trimming stripped 0 bases from V and 3 bases from J, with 15 bases between. Germline-derived CDR1 and CDR2 are MNHEY and SVGEGT. CDR3 length equals 17 residues.